The clone carrying this T cell receptor (beta chain) was recorded once. This sample is drawn from a study of blood T cell repertoires in COVID-19. About the research overall: COVID-19 samples, acute and convalescent, were from the United States, Italy and Spain. Sources were T cells, B-cell-depleted T cells, or PBMCs; the material itself was cDNA or gDNA.

The CDR3 has 13 amino acids. Germline CDR1 and CDR2: MRHNA and SNTAGT. Trimming pared 6 bases from V and 4 bases from J, leaving 12 bases between. In the source study's methods: Reference gene primer amplification gave nucleated cell count estimates. This table comes from immunoSEQ multiplex PCR, and its TCRdb copy is limited to in-frame clones, with some not included. V and J calls and clone size are those listed in that table; D and trimming were worked out from the DNA. The sample has tens of thousands of clones, roughly 88% seen once. This TCR was sampled from a woman in her seventies with acute or convalescent COVID-19. Sequenced: peripheral blood. The rearrangement links TRBV6-4 to TRBJ1-1, with D maybe TRBD1 (6 bases). The DNA of the CDR3 is TGTGCCAGCAGGGCAGGGGAGACCACTGAAGCTTTCTTT. This codes for CASRAGETTEAFF.